The 14 T cell receptor beta chains given below trace back to one sample, sequenced in a study of T-cell reconstitution after alpha-beta-depleted transplantation in children. Preparation of the TCRbeta library was carried out with unique molecular identifiers. TCRdb recomputed calls from the PCR reads with MiXCR, one row per CDR3 protein. This sample carries some 200,000 distinct CDR3 sequences, roughly 8.3% of them seen once, and the ten largest clones take less than 40%. The sample here was PBMCs, mostly from graft donor cells, taken 360 days after TCRalphabeta/CD19-depleted stem cell transplant. The source is a male patient aged 2-15 years who had a stem cell transplant for acute myeloid leukemia, so the T cells may come from the graft donor.

The genes are TRBV20-1 and TRBJ2-7, with a weak D call TRBD1 (5 bases). V lost 0 bases to trimming and J lost 2 bases, with 11 bases between them. The CDR3 loop spans 14 amino acids. From germline, CDR1 is DFQATT and CDR2 SNEGSKA (reference sequence). The CDR3, as DNA: TGCAGTGCTAGAGACTCGGCAGGGACCTACGAGCAGTACGTC. Its protein product is CSARDSAGTYEQYV.

The chain employs TRBV4-3 and TRBJ2-7; no definite D call. The CDR3 extends over 12 amino acids. Trimming removed 0 bases from V and 7 bases from J, with 7 bases in between. Germline CDR1 is LGHNA and CDR2 is YSLEER. CDR3 nucleotides: TGCGCCAGCAGCCAAGACGGCGGTGAGCAGTACTTC. Its protein is CASSQDGGEQYF.

V and J are TRBV10-1 and TRBJ1-1; 9 nucleotides match TRBD1. CDR1 and CDR2 (germline): WNHNN, SYGVQD (reference sequence). CDR3 length: 16 residues. J lost 3 bases, V lost 6 bases, and 11 bases had no gene match. The CDR3 DNA is TGCGCCAGCAGAGACGGGACAGGGCAGGAGGACACTGAAGCTTTCTTT. Translation gives CASRDGTGQEDTEAFF.

This clonotype was detected ten times or more. V and J are TRBV7-2 and TRBJ2-1; 11 nucleotides line up with TRBD2. This CDR3 spans 14 amino acids. Germline V gene data show CDR1 as SGHTA and CDR2 as FQGNSA. V lost 4 bases and J lost 5; bases outside the gene matches: 1. This chain's CDR3 is CASSSSGGNNEQFF. CDR3 nucleotide sequence: TGTGCCAGCAGCTCTAGCGGGGGGAACAATGAGCAGTTCTTC. Variable domain in full (rest from reference TRBV7-2 and TRBJ2-1): GAGVSQSPSNKVTEKGKDVELRCDPISGHTALYWYRQSLGQGLEFLIYFQGNSAPDKSGLPSDRFSAERTGGSVSTLTIQRTQQEDSAVYLCASSSSGGNNEQFFGPGTRLTVL.

This clonotype has only a few counts. The V and J genes are TRBV18 and TRBJ2-5; a possible D gene is TRBD2 (5 bases). This CDR3 is 15 amino acids long. From germline, CDR1 is KGHSH and CDR2 LQKENI. Between the trimmed V and J ends, which lost 6 bases and 5 bases, there was a span of 19 bases. CDR3: CASSRQQPGWETQYF. Written as DNA, the CDR3 is TGTGCCAGCTCCCGACAACAGCCGGGATGGGAGACCCAGTACTTC.

This clonotype was picked up a small number of times. The chain employs TRBV3-1 and TRBJ2-5, with 11 positions matching TRBD2. The ends lost 1 base at V and 2 bases at J; junction bases unmatched: 6. The CDR3 has 17 residues. Germline V lookup: CDR1 LGHDT, CDR2 YNNKEL (reference sequence). The CDR3 is CASSQVTSGGHQETQYF. CDR3 nucleotide sequence: TGTGCCAGCAGCCAAGTAACTAGCGGGGGCCATCAAGAGACCCAGTACTTC.

Ten or more counts support this clonotype. V gene TRBV24-1 combines with J gene TRBJ2-6, with D tentatively TRBD1 (6 bases). The germline V gene has CDR1 KGHDR and CDR2 SFDVKD. The V gene lost 5 bases and the J gene lost 0 bases, with 13 bases spanning the gap. CDR3 length equals 17 residues. Written as DNA, the CDR3 is TGTGCCACCAGTGCCCCCACAGGGACCTCTGGGGCCAACGTCCTGACTTTC. Residues: CATSAPTGTSGANVLTF.

This clonotype has at least ten counts. The rearrangement joins TRBV29-1 to TRBJ2-1; no reliable D call. The V end lost 1 base, the J end lost 5 bases, and 15 bases lay between the germline ends. CDR1 and CDR2 (germline): SQVTM, ANQGSEA. The CDR3 has 15 amino acids. CDR3 DNA: TGCAGCGTTGAAGCCCTGGCAGGAGATGACAATGAGCAGTTCTTC. Protein product: CSVEALAGDDNEQFF.

Ten or more counts support this clonotype. The chain has TRBV20-1 and TRBJ2-1; D is possibly TRBD1 (6 bases). CDR3 size: 13 residues. CDR1 and CDR2 (germline): DFQATT, SNEGSKA (reference sequence). V lost 5 bases and J 3 bases, leaving 11 bases between the germline ends. The CDR3 here is CSAYRARYNEQFF. Here the CDR3 DNA reads TGCAGTGCTTACAGGGCCCGCTACAATGAGCAGTTCTTC.

V usage is TRBV21-1 and J usage is TRBJ2-7. TRBV21-1 is designated a pseudogene. This CDR3 spans 14 amino acids. CDR3 region: CASLLIGCPYEQYV. CDR3 coding DNA: TGTGCCAGCTTATTAATCGGGTGTCCTTACGAGCAGTACGTC.

This clonotype appeared many times. V gene TRBV5-5 combines with J gene TRBJ2-5; D remains ambiguous. This CDR3 region has 14 residues. Germline V gene data show CDR1 as SGHKS and CDR2 as YYEKEE (reference sequence). The V gene lost 4 bases and the J gene lost 4 bases, with 14 bases spanning the gap. As DNA, the CDR3 is TGTGCCAGCAGCCCCTCGACCTACACAGAGACCCAGTACTTC. The encoded protein is CASSPSTYTETQYF.

This clonotype was found a few times. The rearrangement uses TRBV5-1 and TRBJ2-3; 7 bases are shared with TRBD1. With 2 bases clipped from V and 3 bases from J, the junction kept 3 bases outside the gene matches. Germline assignment: CDR1 SGHRS and CDR2 YFSETQ. CDR3 size: 14 residues. The CDR3 nucleotides read TGCGCCAGCAGCTTCCGGGACAGAACAGATACGCAGTATTTT. This codes for CASSFRDRTDTQYF.

The chain carries TRBV5-1 and TRBJ2-7, with D unresolved. Germline loops: CDR1 SGHRS, CDR2 YFSETQ. The CDR3 length is 15 residues. With 3 bases removed from V and 3 bases from J, the gap between germline ends came to 16 bases. This CDR3 reads CASSWNPQGLYEQYF. CDR3 nucleotide sequence: TGCGCCAGCAGCTGGAACCCCCAAGGTCTCTACGAGCAGTACTTC. The variable domain in full, with the rest retrieved from reference TRBV5-1 and TRBJ2-7, is KAGVTQTPRYLIKTRGQQVTLSCSPISGHRSVSWYQQTPGQGLQFLFEYFSETQRNKGNFPGRFSGRQFSNSRSEMNVSTLELGDSALYLCASSWNPQGLYEQYFGPGTRLTVT.

In its sample, this clonotype was seen a few times. This chain uses TRBV7-2 with TRBJ2-7; D is unresolved. V gave up 5 bases and J gave up 0 bases, with 11 bases separating them. Germline values: CDR1 SGHTA, CDR2 FQGNSA. This CDR3 region has 14 residues. This CDR3 is CASSLTDGSYEQYV. CDR3 in DNA: TGTGCCAGCAGCCTAACGGACGGCTCCTACGAGCAGTACGTC.